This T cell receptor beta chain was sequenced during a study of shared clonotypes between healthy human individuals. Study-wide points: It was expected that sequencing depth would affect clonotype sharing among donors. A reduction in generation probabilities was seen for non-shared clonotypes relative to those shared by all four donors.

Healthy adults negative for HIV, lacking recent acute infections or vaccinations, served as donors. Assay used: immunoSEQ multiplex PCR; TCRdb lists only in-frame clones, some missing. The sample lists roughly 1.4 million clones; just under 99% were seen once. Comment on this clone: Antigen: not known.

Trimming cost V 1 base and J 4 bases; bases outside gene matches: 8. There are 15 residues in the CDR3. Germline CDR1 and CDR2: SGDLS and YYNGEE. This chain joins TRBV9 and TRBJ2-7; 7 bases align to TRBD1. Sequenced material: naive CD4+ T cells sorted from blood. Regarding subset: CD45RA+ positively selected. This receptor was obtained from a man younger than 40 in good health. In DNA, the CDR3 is TGTGCCAGCAGCGTACGGACAGGAGGTAATTACGAGCAGTACTTC. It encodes CASSVRTGGNYEQYF.